This T cell receptor (beta chain) was identified in a study of T cell changes during pregnancy in multiple sclerosis. Deletions cut 3 bases from V and 2 bases from J, with 14 bases between. The CDR3 extends over 15 amino acids. Germline CDR1 is MNHEY and CDR2 is SMNVEV (reference sequence). TCRdb's copy holds only in-frame clones and misses some; the assay was immunoSEQ multiplex PCR. The sample lists around 62,000 clones; just over 90% were seen once. The source was CD8+ T cells from peripheral blood mononuclear cells, collected in the second trimester of pregnancy. The sequence was obtained from a female donor with multiple sclerosis, enrolled in a pregnancy study. The chain carries TRBV27 and TRBJ2-7; a possible D gene is TRBD2 (6 bases). The CDR3 nucleotides are TGTGCCAGCAGTTTGACGGGACTGAGTCCCTACGAGCAGTACTTC. It yields the protein CASSLTGLSPYEQYF.